The T cell receptor (beta chain) under discussion was sequenced for a study of Ad26.COV2.S vaccination and SARS-CoV-2 variants. Indicated treatment: about 20 received Ad26.COV2.S at low or high dose, single or two shots; about 5 received placebo; per-sample allocation not given. Day 63 after the first vaccine or placebo injection was the time point for sampling. The sample came from a Boston adult aged 18-55 years. In regard to this clone: Its specificity is unknown.

Regarding the study as a whole: Recipients of vaccine and of placebo showed similar breadth of their non-spike TCR repertoires.

V lost 2 bases, J lost 4 bases, and 8 bases lay in between. The CDR3 spans 13 residues. Germline values: CDR1 MNHEY, CDR2 SMNVEV (reference sequence). The repertoire was sequenced with immunoSEQ multiplex PCR; TCRdb's copy has only in-frame clones and lacks some. The table lists around 300,000 clones, roughly 88% of them singletons, with 5.5% in the top ten. The sequence was collected from a person aged 18-60 years who received the Ad26.COV2.S COVID-19 vaccine or a placebo. The sample here was peripheral blood, taken in a trial of Ad26.COV2.S vaccine versus placebo. The J gene is TRBJ1-1, the V gene TRBV27; D call uncertain. CDR3 residues: CASSLGRSTEAFF. The CDR3 region has the DNA TGTGCCAGCAGTTTAGGCAGGAGCACTGAAGCTTTCTTT.